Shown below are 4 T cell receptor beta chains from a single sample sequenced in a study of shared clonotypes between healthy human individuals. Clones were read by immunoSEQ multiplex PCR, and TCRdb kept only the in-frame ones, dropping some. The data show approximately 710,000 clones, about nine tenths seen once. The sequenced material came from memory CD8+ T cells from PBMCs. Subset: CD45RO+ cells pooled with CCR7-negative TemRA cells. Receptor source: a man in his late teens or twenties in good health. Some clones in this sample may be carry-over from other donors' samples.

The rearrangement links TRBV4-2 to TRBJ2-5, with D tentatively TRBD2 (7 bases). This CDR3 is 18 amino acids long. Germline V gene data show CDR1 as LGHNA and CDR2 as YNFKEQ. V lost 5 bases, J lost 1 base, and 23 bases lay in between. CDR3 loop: CASSLAVGGARGQETQYF. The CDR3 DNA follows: TGTGCCAGCAGCTTGGCAGTGGGGGGGGCGAGAGGCCAAGAGACCCAGTACTTC.

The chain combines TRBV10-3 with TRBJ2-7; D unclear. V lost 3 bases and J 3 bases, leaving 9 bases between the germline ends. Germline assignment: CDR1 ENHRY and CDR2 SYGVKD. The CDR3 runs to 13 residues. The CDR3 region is CAISDSLDYEQYF. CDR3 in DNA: TGTGCCATCAGTGACTCATTAGACTACGAGCAGTACTTC.

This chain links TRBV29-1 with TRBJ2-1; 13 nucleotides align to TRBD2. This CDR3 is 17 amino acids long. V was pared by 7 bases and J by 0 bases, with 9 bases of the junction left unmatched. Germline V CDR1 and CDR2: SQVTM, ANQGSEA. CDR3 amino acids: CSGSGTSGMSSYNEQFF. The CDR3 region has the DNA TGCAGCGGGTCCGGGACTAGCGGGATGAGCTCCTACAATGAGCAGTTCTTC.

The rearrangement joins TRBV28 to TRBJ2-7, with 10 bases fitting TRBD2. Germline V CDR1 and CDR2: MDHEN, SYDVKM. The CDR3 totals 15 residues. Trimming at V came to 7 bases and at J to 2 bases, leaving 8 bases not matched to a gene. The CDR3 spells CASTPSLAGAYEQYF. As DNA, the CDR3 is TGTGCCAGCACCCCCAGCCTAGCGGGGGCCTACGAGCAGTACTTC.